The 21 T cell receptor beta chains below come from one sample, sequenced in a study of control samples from healthy donors and cancer patients. Method: immunoSEQ multiplex PCR; TCRdb's copy keeps in-frame clones and lacks some. The data show about 200,000 clones, with over 80% seen just once and 1.8% held by the top ten. The sequenced material came from blood. All receptors derive from a man younger than 40 in good health.

This chain links TRBV6-1 with TRBJ1-2; D is unresolved. CDR1 MNHNS and CDR2 SASEGT come from the germline V gene. The CDR3 length is 11 residues. Trimming removed 7 bases at V and 3 bases at J, with 6 bases between. The CDR3 sequence is CASKSDYGYTF. CDR3 nucleotide sequence: TGTGCCAGCAAAAGCGACTATGGCTACACCTTC.

This sequence joins TRBV11-3 and TRBJ2-1; tentative D call: TRBD2 (6 bases). The CDR3 covers 15 residues. The germline V and J ends were trimmed by 5 bases and 6 bases, with 17 bases remaining between them. Germline lookup yields CDR1 SGHNT and CDR2 YENEEA. The DNA of the CDR3 is TGTGCCAGCAGCCGCCAAACCGGGACTTTCAATGAGCAGTTCTTC. Residues: CASSRQTGTFNEQFF.

This rearrangement joins TRBV18 to TRBJ1-3; D is perhaps TRBD1 (5 bases). CDR1 is KGHSH, CDR2 LQKENI, per germline. This CDR3 contains 14 residues. The germline V and J ends were trimmed by 2 bases and 4 bases, with 9 bases remaining between them. The CDR3 protein is CASSPGGIGNTIYF. CDR3 nucleotide sequence: TGTGCCAGCTCACCAGGGGGTATCGGAAACACCATATATTTT. Supplemented by reference TRBV18 and TRBJ1-3, the full variable domain reads NAGVMQNPRHLVRRRGQEARLRCSPMKGHSHVYWYRQLPEEGLKFMVYLQKENIIDESGMPKERFSAEFPKEGPSILRIQQVVRGDSAAYFCASSPGGIGNTIYFGEGSWLTVV.

This clone was counted only a few times. The chain is built from TRBV18 and TRBJ1-5; D gene ambiguous. The CDR3 spans 12 residues. Trimming left V 0 bases short and J 5 bases short, with 2 bases between. In germline, CDR1 is KGHSH, CDR2 LQKENI. CDR3: CASSPPDQPQHF. In DNA, the CDR3 is TGTGCCAGCTCACCACCGGATCAGCCCCAGCATTTT.

V and J are TRBV19 and TRBJ1-1, with 7 nucleotides matching TRBD1. V shed 4 bases and J 2 bases; nucleotides not matched to a gene: 7. Germline V gene lookup returns CDR1 LNHDA and CDR2 SQIVND (reference sequence). The CDR3 totals 15 residues. CDR3 nucleotides: TGTGCCAGTAGTAAACCCGGGACAGCAAACACTGAAGCTTTCTTT. This sequence encodes CASSKPGTANTEAFF.

This clone appeared a single time. The chain is built from TRBV13 and TRBJ2-1, with D possibly TRBD1 on 5 matching bases. The V gene lost 5 bases and the J gene lost 7 bases, with 6 bases spanning the gap. Germline V gene sequence: CDR1 PRHDT, CDR2 FYEKMQ (reference sequence). The CDR3 contains 11 residues. CDR3 loop: CASSPGNEQFF. CDR3 in DNA: TGTGCCAGCAGCCCAGGGAATGAGCAGTTCTTC.

This clone has just one count. The V gene is TRBV6-2 or TRBV6-3, the J gene TRBJ1-1, with no clear D. The CDR3 sequence is 14 residues long. V was pared by 6 bases and J by 1 base, with 12 bases between. From germline, CDR1 is MNHEY and CDR2 SVGEGT. This CDR3 reads CASSLGSGNTEAFF. The CDR3 DNA reads as TGTGCCAGCAGCTTAGGGAGTGGGAACACTGAAGCTTTCTTT.

This chain links TRBV5-1 with TRBJ1-2, with D unclear. The germline V and J ends were trimmed by 4 bases and 8 bases, with 21 bases remaining between them. The CDR3 runs 15 residues. Germline assignment: CDR1 SGHRS and CDR2 YFSETQ. In DNA, the CDR3 is TGCGCCAGCAGCCCGGAGGGAAAAGGGAGAGACGGCTACACCTTC. Encoded protein: CASSPEGKGRDGYTF. Using reference TRBV5-1 and TRBJ1-2 for the parts outside the CDR3, the full variable domain is KAGVTQTPRYLIKTRGQQVTLSCSPISGHRSVSWYQQTPGQGLQFLFEYFSETQRNKGNFPGRFSGRQFSNSRSEMNVSTLELGDSALYLCASSPEGKGRDGYTFGSGTRLTVV.

This chain connects TRBV6-1 to TRBJ1-5; TRBD1 might be the D (6 bases). The germline V and J ends were trimmed by 2 bases and 4 bases, with 15 bases remaining between them. Germline CDR1 MNHNS, CDR2 SASEGT. The CDR3 runs to 16 residues. As DNA, the CDR3 is TGTGCCAGCAGTGAACCGGGGGCAAGTGCTAATCAGCCCCAGCATTTT. It codes for CASSEPGASANQPQHF.

The genes are TRBV2 and TRBJ2-2; 8 positions agree with TRBD1. CDR3 length: 14 amino acids. Germline lookup yields CDR1 SNHLY and CDR2 FYNNEI. Trimming removed 1 base from V and 8 bases from J; junction bases left unmatched: 3. The CDR3 spells CASSEVQGAGELFF. CDR3 bases: TGTGCCAGCAGTGAAGTTCAGGGGGCTGGGGAGCTGTTTTTT.

V gene TRBV9 combines with J gene TRBJ2-2; D not certain. Trimming stripped 7 bases from V and 0 bases from J, with 16 bases between. The CDR3 loop spans 16 amino acids. Germline V lookup: CDR1 SGDLS, CDR2 YYNGEE. In DNA, the CDR3 is TGTGCCAGCGAAAGGAGCCCTGGGTCGAACACCGGGGAGCTGTTTTTT. It yields the protein CASERSPGSNTGELFF.

The chain carries TRBV5-4 and TRBJ2-7, with D perhaps being TRBD1 or TRBD2 (5 bases each). The germline V gene has CDR1 SGHNT and CDR2 YYREEE (reference sequence). The CDR3 sequence is 13 residues long. Trimming removed 0 bases at V and 6 bases at J, with 10 bases between. The DNA for the CDR3 is TGTGCCAGCAGCTTGGGCAGGGCGGGCGAGCAGTACTTC. Translating gives CASSLGRAGEQYF. The full variable domain, with the rest looked up from reference TRBV5-4 and TRBJ2-7, is ETGVTQSPTHLIKTRGQQVTLRCSSQSGHNTVSWYQQALGQGPQFIFQYYREEENGRGNFPPRFSGLQFPNYSSELNVNALELDDSALYLCASSLGRAGEQYFGPGTRLTVT.

V and J are TRBV30 and TRBJ1-2; D perhaps matches TRBD1 (5 bases). The V and J ends lost 3 bases and 3 bases respectively, with 8 bases between them. CDR1 is GTSNPN, CDR2 SVGIG, per germline (reference sequence). The length of the CDR3 is 12 residues. The chain's CDR3 is CAWRGPDYGYTF. CDR3 nucleotide sequence: TGTGCCTGGAGGGGGCCTGACTATGGCTACACCTTC. The variable domain in full, with the rest retrieved from reference TRBV30 and TRBJ1-2, is SQTIHQWPATLVQPVGSPLSLECTVEGTSNPNLYWYRQAAGRGLQLLFYSVGIGQISSEVPQNLSASRPQDRQFILSSKKLLLSDSGFYLCAWRGPDYGYTFGSGTRLTVV.

The chain carries TRBV5-4 and TRBJ1-1, with 7 positions matching TRBD1. This CDR3 spans 14 amino acids. Germline CDR1 and CDR2: SGHNT and YYREEE (reference sequence). The J segment lost 5 bases and the V segment lost 5 bases, leaving 9 bases of the junction unmatched. The DNA of the CDR3 is TGTGCCAGCAGTTTGACAGGGTTTAGGACTGAAGCTTTCTTT. The encoded protein is CASSLTGFRTEAFF.

The CDR3 reads CASSSGTGNEKLFF. The CDR3 DNA follows: TGTGCCAGCAGTTCTGGGACAGGGAATGAAAAACTGTTTTTT. The chain has TRBV27 and TRBJ1-4, with TRBD1 matching 9 bases. Germline V gene lookup returns CDR1 MNHEY and CDR2 SMNVEV (reference sequence). V dropped 4 bases and J dropped 5; count of bases not matched to a gene: 2. The CDR3 spans 14 residues. The variable domain in full, with the rest retrieved from reference TRBV27 and TRBJ1-4, is EAQVTQNPRYLITVTGKKLTVTCSQNMNHEYMSWYRQDPGLGLRQIYYSMNVEVTDKGDVPEGYKVSRKEKRNFPLILESPSPNQTSLYFCASSSGTGNEKLFFGSGTQLSVL.

This clone appeared once. The CDR3 sequence: CSVSTGQNYEQYF. The CDR3 nucleotides are TGCAGCGTCTCAACGGGACAAAACTACGAGCAGTACTTC. The chain joins TRBV29-1 to TRBJ2-7; tentative D call: TRBD1 (6 bases). The V end lost 6 bases, the J end lost 3 bases, and 15 bases lay between the germline ends. The CDR3 totals 13 residues. Per the germline V gene, CDR1 is SQVTM and CDR2 is ANQGSEA.

The chain recombines TRBV6-5 with TRBJ1-2; 10 bases are a match to TRBD1. Germline loops: CDR1 MNHEY, CDR2 SVGAGI. The CDR3 length is 15 residues. V shed 5 bases, J shed 4 bases, and the junction held 7 bases outside the gene matches. DNA of the CDR3: TGTGCCAGCAGTAATCCGGGACAGGGGTCCTATGGCTACACCTTC. Protein: CASSNPGQGSYGYTF.

The chain recombines TRBV19 with TRBJ1-5; D remains ambiguous. V gave up 8 bases and J gave up 0 bases, with 11 bases separating them. The length of the CDR3 is 14 residues. Germline CDR1 is LNHDA and CDR2 is SQIVND (reference sequence). CDR3 protein: CASEGEVSNQPQHF. CDR3 DNA: TGTGCCAGTGAGGGTGAAGTTAGCAATCAGCCCCAGCATTTT.

The chain has TRBV19 and TRBJ2-7, with 8 nucleotides matching TRBD1. The CDR3 has 16 amino acids. Germline loops: CDR1 LNHDA, CDR2 SQIVND (reference sequence). V lost 7 bases to trimming and J lost 6 bases; unmatched junction nucleotides: 17. The DNA of the CDR3 is TGTGCCAGTACCCGACGTTCGTCCAGGGGGCACTGCGAGCAGTACTTC. This encodes CASTRRSSRGHCEQYF. Based on the CDR3 plus reference TRBV19 and TRBJ2-7, the full variable domain is DGGITQSPKYLFRKEGQNVTLSCEQNLNHDAMYWYRQDPGQGLRLIYYSQIVNDFQKGDIAEGYSVSREKKESFPLTVTSAQKNPTAFYLCASTRRSSRGHCEQYFGPGTRLTVT.

The J gene is TRBJ1-1, the V gene TRBV11-3; D may be TRBD1 (5 bases). CDR1 and CDR2 (germline): SGHNT, YENEEA. The ends were cut back, 3 bases at V and 3 bases at J, with 5 bases in the middle. The CDR3 has 12 amino acids. The CDR3 DNA sequence: TGTGCCAGCAGCTTGGGGGACACTGAAGCTTTCTTT. Translating it yields CASSLGDTEAFF.

This chain connects TRBV2 to TRBJ2-3; a possible D gene is TRBD1 (6 bases). Trimming pared 4 bases from V and 5 bases from J, leaving 22 bases between. The CDR3 loop spans 17 amino acids. From germline, CDR1 is SNHLY and CDR2 FYNNEI. The CDR3 spells CASSGQRLGGGGDTQYF. DNA for the CDR3: TGTGCCAGCAGTGGTCAGCGGTTAGGGGGTGGGGGAGATACGCAGTATTTT.